The T cell receptor (beta chain) under discussion was sequenced for a study of human thymus T cells. Overall study findings and caveats: Thymic and blood repertoires showed apparently biased V and J gene usage. Unrelated individuals had highly overlapping thymic repertoires, as reported in related research.

As to this clone: Its antigen remains unidentified.

The CDR3 sequence is 14 residues long. In germline, CDR1 is MNHNY, CDR2 SVGAGI (reference sequence). Trimming pared 4 bases from V and 2 bases from J, leaving 11 bases between. In corrective heart surgery, resections were taken, and these provided the thymus tissue. Assay used: immunoSEQ multiplex PCR; TCRdb lists only in-frame clones, some missing. Among tens of thousands of clones listed, 85% to 95% were seen once. Material: thymus tissue. The clonotype was recovered from a girl less than two years old with a congenital heart defect but otherwise immunologically healthy. V usage is TRBV6-6 and J usage is TRBJ2-5; D possibly corresponds to TRBD1 (6 bases). This CDR3 is CASSSLDSQETQYF. In nucleotides, the CDR3 is TGTGCCAGCAGTTCTCTGGACAGTCAAGAGACCCAGTACTTC.